This paragraph reports one T cell receptor (beta chain). The antigen this receptor binds is unknown. No base qualities exist here, and no much larger clone lies one base off it. Including the terminal cysteine and phenylalanine, the CDR3 comprises 14 residues. Only CDR3 DNA remains: 42 bases, in frame from the first base. The germline V gene (reference sequence) supplies CDR1 MNHEY and CDR2 SMNVEV. V is shortened by 3 bases, J by 7 bases, and the region joining them spans 15 bases. The TCR beta CDR3 regions were amplified from the RNA transcripts. The first round of RT-PCR for the TCR CDR3 was performed with the HTBI primer set and the Qiagen OneStep RT-PCR kit. Libraries were constructed in a second round of multiplex PCR, after which size selection and purification were carried out. Paired-end sequencing of the libraries was performed with 100 bp reads on an Illumina HiSeq2000. Turning to the authors' computational methods: SOAPnuke was used to process the raw data, removing reads that contained adapters or uncalled bases, had a mean Phred below 15, or lacked an exact match to the constant primer or identifier. COPE v1.2.5 was used to merge high-quality paired reads, and clonotypes were defined as unique nucleotide sequences. Clonotypes were aligned to IMGT TRBV, TRBD and TRBJ reference segments using MiTCR v1.1. The analysis included only V-J combinations with a frequency above 0.0001, which together covered around 99% of the repertoires. The TCS score was defined as F50 (clonal expansion) divided by E x V (chaos), with BLOSUM62-based TCRdist calculated between CDR3 peptides within each V-J. Welch's t-statistics and random forest reduced some 510 V-J features to about 13, which were used in a naive Bayes classifier (R e1071). The Morisita-Horn index was used to measure how similar the thyroid and blood repertoires were. TCRdb reran the public reads through fastp at Q25 and MiXCR, keeping productive beta chains. Every entry covers one CDR3 protein and lists the most common genes and DNA from its rows. For this entry, the V and J calls and clone size follow TCRdb and not the study's own pipeline. The sample includes hundreds of thousands of distinct CDR3 sequences, with 30% to 40% observed a single time. The top ten constitute approximately 31% of the sample.

This sample is drawn from a study of T cells in Graves' hyperthyroidism and ophthalmopathy (dated by TCRdb to 2018 to 2020). Study-level background: Peripheral blood was collected at initial diagnosis, before any treatment. In addition, the study compared T-cell repertoires in thyroid tissue and in blood from five or six Graves' hyperthyroidism patients. Following sampling, methimazole starting at 30 mg daily was given to hyperthyroidism patients, and high-dose intravenous methylprednisolone was given to ophthalmopathy patients. Prospective prediction of ophthalmopathy was tested in an independent validation cohort of 18 to 20 hyperthyroidism patients and 17 patients who later progressed to ophthalmopathy. TCR V-J signatures able to tell the groups apart were searched for in a discovery cohort of about a hundred patients, of whom roughly 42 had Graves' ophthalmopathy and roughly 57 had stable Graves' hyperthyroidism. For training and testing, the 80 to 100 patients in the discovery cohort were randomly divided in a 7:3 ratio. The paper reports TCR Vbeta CDR3 sequencing of more than 120 peripheral blood samples: approximately 41 ophthalmopathy, over 70 hyperthyroidism and 17 progressor patients. Broader findings and caveats from the paper: No statistical method was used to fix the sample size in advance, and group allocation was not hidden from the investigators. Blood samples also contained most of the expanded thyroid clonotypes (frequency above 0.001), which suggests that blood repertoires may reflect thyroid immune responses. Ophthalmopathy was separated from stable hyperthyroidism by a 13 V-J signature model, with around 88% sensitivity and roughly 81% specificity obtained in cross-validation and 80%/75% obtained in testing. In validation, progression to ophthalmopathy was predicted by the model with 70.59% sensitivity and roughly 76% specificity, a median of roughly 6.4 months before onset.

A patient counted as having stable Graves' hyperthyroidism if no progression to ophthalmopathy occurred over 18 months of follow-up. Hyperthyroidism patients were newly diagnosed, with disease duration under 2 months, and aged 18 to 65 years. Exclusion was applied to patients with uncontrolled infections, other autoimmune diseases, pregnancy or lactation. Diagnoses were established on the basis of clinical symptoms, serum thyroxine and TRAb, thyroid ultrasound, and orbital computed tomography. Ficoll-Paque density gradient centrifugation was used to isolate PBMCs from approximately 11 ml of fresh peripheral blood. Total RNA was extracted using Trizol reagent, and RNA quality was assessed on an Agilent 2100 Bioanalyzer.

The specimen was blood. In this chain, TRBV27 is recombined with TRBJ1-2; the D gene lacks a confident call. The receptor's source is a woman aged 40-49 years with Graves' hyperthyroidism. The CDR3 loop reads CASSFRLDNGGYTF. The DNA is TGTGCCAGCAGTTTCCGACTAGACAACGGTGGCTACACCTTC.